This paragraph covers one T cell receptor beta chain sequence. It has no known antigen specificity. No quality values exist for individual bases; no much larger clone is one base distant. The first patient joined ICON in 2016, and enrollment wrapped up when the last patient was enrolled in the second half of 2018. From a subcohort of some 76 patients, fresh tumor and matched uninvolved tissue were collected for in-depth immune analyses, including TCR sequencing. TCR sequencing was performed on DNA isolated from bulk tissue, without cell sorting. The T-cell fraction in tumor and uninvolved lung tissue was obtained from TCR sequencing using the immunoSEQ assay. Turning to the authors' computational methods: For survival analysis, patients were split into high (upper tertile) and low (lower two tertiles) T-cell fraction groups and compared by log-rank test. A signed-rank test was used to check for differences in T-cell fraction between paired tumor and uninvolved lung. In its TCRdb copy, this immuneACCESS table keeps in-frame sequences only and misses some clones. Where compared with another copy, unresolved V genes explain less than half of these, and the others have no known cause. The D gene and trimming were derived from the DNA, and the V and J assignments and clone size from that table. The sample has around 10,000 clones on record, around 72% of them singletons. The ten largest clones take up 14% to 15% of the sample.

These data belong to a study of tumor-infiltrating lymphocytes in localized non-small cell lung cancer (dated by TCRdb to about 2021). Study-wide context: The cohort included patients whose samples were collected after neoadjuvant chemotherapy, as well as both smokers and never-smokers and several histologies. Resected tumor tissue and uninvolved lung tissue described as non-adjacent to the tumor were contributed by each patient, with both tissues obtained from the same patient. TCR sequencing was one of several integrated assays, alongside flow cytometry, multiplex immunofluorescence, RNA-seq, exome sequencing and proteomics, applied to the same patients. In total, the ICON cohort was made up of approximately 140 surgical patients who had localized non-small cell lung cancer and whose tumors were resected. A total of about 59 patients were part of the paired comparison of immunoSEQ T-cell fraction between tumor and uninvolved lung.

The study at large found these results: No difference in TCR-derived T-cell fraction was observed between the flow cytometry-defined immunotypes IM1 (good prognosis) and IM2 (poor prognosis). Recurrence-free survival showed no association with tumor T-cell fraction from TCR sequencing (p = 0.61). Since assay coverage differed from patient to patient depending on how much tissue was available, TCR sequencing was done for only a subset of the cohort. Because different pieces of the same tissue were used for different assays, technical variation could not be separated from intratumor heterogeneity. Higher T cell infiltration in tumors than in uninvolved lung tissue was supported by TCRbeta sequencing, consistent with immunofluorescence CD3 counts.

V ends up 6 bases short and J 5 bases short, with an unmatched junction base count of 3. Reading the germline V gene gives CDR1 SNHLY and CDR2 FYNNEI. Reading from cysteine to phenylalanine, the CDR3 counts 12 amino acids. CDR3 DNA only is kept here, 36 bases in frame from base 1. This clonotype was sampled from a human donor with non-small cell lung cancer. The source material was lung tumor tissue. Rearrangement joined TRBV2 to TRBJ1-1, with TRBD1 matching 7 junction bases. At the DNA level, the sequence is TGTGCCAGCAGCCCGGGACAGACTGAAGCTTTCTTT. Its translation is CASSPGQTEAFF. The CDR3, completed at both ends by the reference TRBV2 and TRBJ1-1 genes, gives the full variable domain EPEVTQTPSHQVTQMGQEVILRCVPISNHLYFYWYRQILGQKVEFLVSFYNNEISEKSEIFDDQFSVERPDGSNFTLKIRSTKLEDSAMYFCASSPGQTEAFFGQGTRLTVV.